The 10 T cell receptor beta chains below were found in one sample sequenced in a study of TIL therapy for anti-PD-1-resistant metastatic lung cancer. This was the immunoSEQ v3 assay. Only in-frame clones appear in the TCRdb table, and some are missing; sequencing was by immunoSEQ multiplex PCR. The table lists 20,000 or so clones, roughly four fifths of them singletons. Time point indicated: pre-treatment sample, taken before nivolumab and TIL therapy. The sample here was blood, taken at baseline. The receptors derive from a person between 25 and 80 years old with non-small cell lung cancer.

The V call is TRBV6-1, the J call TRBJ2-6, with 9 bases that match TRBD1. Germline loops: CDR1 MNHNS, CDR2 SASEGT. The trim removed 4 bases at V and 2 bases at J, leaving 12 bases unmatched. The CDR3 has 19 residues. Here the CDR3 reads CASSARDRESSPGANVLTF. Written as DNA, the CDR3 is TGTGCCAGCAGTGCGAGGGACAGGGAGTCTTCCCCTGGGGCCAACGTCCTGACTTTC.

CDR3 loop: CASSHDRGEGNEQFF. Here the CDR3 DNA reads TGCGCCAGCAGCCACGACCGTGGGGAGGGTAATGAGCAGTTCTTC. This chain links TRBV4-3 with TRBJ2-1; TRBD2 matches at 7 bases. V lost 3 bases and J lost 7; bases outside the gene matches: 9. The CDR3 is 15 residues long. The germline CDR1 and CDR2 sequences are LGHNA and YSLEER.

The genes are TRBV5-4 and TRBJ2-3; the D gene is possibly TRBD2 (6 bases). The germline gives CDR1 SGHNT, CDR2 YYREEE (reference sequence). V was trimmed by 5 bases and J by 2 bases, leaving 15 bases between them. This CDR3 has 15 residues. CDR3 DNA: TGTGCCAGCAGTCAGGACTACAGTTTCACAGATACGCAGTATTTT. The encoded protein is CASSQDYSFTDTQYF.

J is TRBJ2-7 and V is TRBV14; D possibly corresponds to TRBD1 (5 bases). Germline V gives CDR1 SGHDN, CDR2 FVKESK. The CDR3 totals 13 residues. The germline V and J ends were trimmed by 0 bases and 5 bases, with 8 bases remaining between them. CDR3 bases: TGTGCCAGCAGCCAAGATATAGGGGACGAGCAGTACTTC. It translates to CASSQDIGDEQYF. Full variable domain (rest looked up from reference TRBV14 and TRBJ2-7): EAGVTQFPSHSVIEKGQTVTLRCDPISGHDNLYWYRRVMGKEIKFLLHFVKESKQDESGMPNNRFLAERTGGTYSTLKVQPAELEDSGVYFCASSQDIGDEQYFGPGTRLTVT.

CDR3 sequence: CASRGTSGNSYEQYF. As DNA, the CDR3 is TGTGCCAGCCGGGGGACTAGCGGCAACTCCTACGAGCAGTACTTC. The J gene is TRBJ2-7, the V gene TRBV7-2; 11 nucleotides match TRBD2. With 8 bases clipped from V and 0 bases from J, the junction kept 6 bases outside the gene matches. CDR1 SGHTA and CDR2 FQGNSA come from the germline V gene. This CDR3 has 15 amino acids.

This chain joins TRBV28 and TRBJ1-5, with 8 nucleotides matching TRBD1. V trimming: 7 bases; J trimming: 7 bases; junction bases outside the gene matches: 9. This CDR3 comprises 14 residues. Germline assignment: CDR1 MDHEN and CDR2 SYDVKM. In DNA, the CDR3 is TGTGCCAGCACCCCGCCAGGGGGCCACCAGCCCCAGCATTTT. This codes for CASTPPGGHQPQHF.

This clone was recorded a few times. The gene calls are TRBV30 and TRBJ1-5, with D perhaps TRBD1 (6 bases). V was shortened by 0 bases and J by 2 bases, with 11 bases between the two germline ends. The length of the CDR3 is 15 residues. CDR1 is GTSNPN and CDR2 is SVGIG in the germline V gene (reference sequence). CDR3 nucleotides: TGTGCCTGGAGTGTAACAGGGATAGGCAATCAGCCCCAGCATTTT. Its protein is CAWSVTGIGNQPQHF. The full variable domain, in which reference TRBV30 and TRBJ1-5 provide the parts outside the CDR3, is SQTIHQWPATLVQPVGSPLSLECTVEGTSNPNLYWYRQAAGRGLQLLFYSVGIGQISSEVPQNLSASRPQDRQFILSSKKLLLSDSGFYLCAWSVTGIGNQPQHFGDGTRLSIL.

The chain joins TRBV21-1 to TRBJ2-1; the DNA was not used to check the table's D call, TRBD2. TRBV21-1 is given as a pseudogene. The CDR3 has 16 residues. DNA of the CDR3: TGTGCCAGCAGCAAAGGAGATAGCGGATCCTACAATGAGCAGTTCTTC. It is translated as CASSKGDSGSYNEQFF.

V and J are TRBV27 and TRBJ2-1; no definite D call. V was shortened by 0 bases and J by 7 bases, with 7 bases between the two germline ends. CDR1 is MNHEY, CDR2 SMNVEV, per germline (reference sequence). This CDR3 is 13 amino acids long. The CDR3 DNA reads TGTGCCAGCAGTTTATCGACGTCTAATGAGCAGTTCTTC. As protein: CASSLSTSNEQFF.

The chain links TRBV10-3 to TRBJ1-1, with TRBD1 as a possible D gene (6 bases). CDR3 size: 13 residues. Trimming took off 11 bases at V and 0 bases at J, with 13 bases between the two ends. Germline V gene data show CDR1 as ENHRY and CDR2 as SYGVKD. The CDR3 loop is CAPRGLMNTEAFF. CDR3 nucleotides: TGTGCCCCCAGGGGTCTCATGAACACTGAAGCTTTCTTT.